The next 15 T cell receptor beta chains were all read from a single sample in a study of CXCR3-negative and CXCR3-positive naive CD8 T cells. Study findings and constraints: Greater hydrophobicity was found in TRB CDR3s of CXCR3-positive naive cells than of CXCR3-negative naive cells.

These receptors' antigens are unknown. Through 5' RACE with UMI labels, the TRB cDNA libraries were prepared. TCRdb reanalyzed the 5' RACE reads, giving one entry per CDR3 protein sequence and no DNA. This sample contains some 50,000 distinct CDR3 sequences. Sequencing was done on a sample of naive CXCR3+ CD8+ T cells from blood. Noted subset: CD45RO-CCR7+CD27+CD95- naive CD8+ T cells expressing CXCR3 (TNR3+). The receptor source for this set is a human donor in good health. Some clones in this sample may be carry-over from other donors' samples.

The chain couples TRBV12-3 or TRBV12-4 to TRBJ1-2. The CDR3 length is 11 residues. CDR3 sequence reads: CASSFRNSYTF.

V usage is TRBV5-1 and J usage is TRBJ2-5; TCRdb gives TRBD2 as the D gene, but with no DNA this cannot be confirmed. Germline CDR1 and CDR2: SGHRS and YFSETQ. The CDR3 runs 14 residues. CDR3 sequence: CASSLGLRGETQYF.

The chain is built from TRBV6-6 and TRBJ2-7. Germline CDR1 is MNHNY and CDR2 is SVGAGI (reference sequence). The CDR3 sequence is 15 residues long. CDR3 region: CASMSTGIPYYEQYF.

The chain uses TRBV29-1 and TRBJ1-1; TCRdb lists TRBD1, though no DNA is available to test this call. Germline V CDR1 and CDR2: SQVTM, ANQGSEA. This CDR3 is built from 16 residues. The CDR3: CSVEPLMGAMNTEAFF. The variable domain in full, with the rest retrieved from reference TRBV29-1 and TRBJ1-1, is SAVISQKPSRDICQRGTSLTIQCQVDSQVTMMFWYRQQPGQSLTLIATANQGSEATYESGFVIDKFPISRPNLTFSTLTVSNMSPEDSSIYLCSVEPLMGAMNTEAFFGQGTRLTVV.

The chain joins TRBV5-6 to TRBJ1-1. The germline V gene encodes CDR1 SGHDT and CDR2 YYEEEE. This CDR3 is built from 12 residues. The chain's CDR3 is CASSLLSAEAFF.

This chain connects TRBV11-2 to TRBJ2-1; TCRdb's assignment of TRBD1 cannot be checked, as there is no DNA. The CDR3 runs to 11 residues. From germline, CDR1 is SGHAT and CDR2 FQNNGV. CDR3: CASSFAGEQFF.

The J gene is TRBJ2-3, the V gene TRBV10-3; TCRdb proposes TRBD2, but this gene call is untestable without DNA. CDR3 length: 16 residues. The germline V gene encodes CDR1 ENHRY and CDR2 SYGVKD. This chain's CDR3 is CATRPSSGGLTDTQYF.

CDR3 protein: CASSQDPIGLKIYGYTF. The chain combines TRBV4-3 with TRBJ1-2. This CDR3 is 17 amino acids long. Germline CDR1 LGHNA, CDR2 YSLEER.

This chain connects TRBV7-8 to TRBJ2-7; as DNA is missing, the TRBD1 call by TCRdb cannot be tested. Germline CDR1 SGHVS, CDR2 FQNEAQ. The length of the CDR3 is 14 residues. CDR3 sequence: CASSPRTAYYEQYF.

The chain has TRBV7-9 and TRBJ2-2; TCRdb proposes TRBD1, but this gene call is untestable without DNA. This CDR3 contains 17 residues. The V gene's germline CDR1 is SEHNR and CDR2 FQNEAQ (reference sequence). The chain's CDR3 is CASSKPTGTENTGELFF.

The V call is TRBV7-2, the J call TRBJ2-1; TCRdb indicates TRBD1, and absent DNA this call remains unverified. CDR1 SGHTA and CDR2 FQGNSA come from the germline V gene. The CDR3 is made up of 13 amino acids. The CDR3 sequence: CASSKQGAYEQFF.

This chain connects TRBV7-9 to TRBJ1-2. Germline CDR1 reads SEHNR; CDR2 reads FQNEAQ (reference sequence). The CDR3 has 14 residues. This CDR3 is CASSLIDSGLGYTF.

The chain combines TRBV29-1 with TRBJ2-1; TCRdb's D gene call, TRBD2, goes unchecked for lack of DNA. The germline V gene encodes CDR1 SQVTM and CDR2 ANQGSEA. This CDR3 comprises 14 residues. The chain's CDR3 is CSGQTAGGYNEQFF.

The chain combines TRBV6-2 or TRBV6-3 with TRBJ2-2; TCRdb outputs TRBD2, but without DNA this stays unchecked. Germline V gene lookup returns CDR1 MNHEY and CDR2 SVGEGT. This CDR3 has 16 amino acids. CDR3 residues: CASSVHPGLAAGELFF.

V is TRBV18 and J is TRBJ2-3. The CDR3 has 14 amino acids. Germline values: CDR1 KGHSH, CDR2 LQKENI. The CDR3 region is CASCSETRTDTQYF.